These T cell receptor beta chains were read from a single sample in a study of OX40 agonist ivuxolimab in advanced cancers. The data were produced by immunoSEQ multiplex PCR, yet TCRdb's version contains in-frame clones alone and is incomplete. The repertoire holds roughly 23,000 clones, with approximately 80% as singletons. The sequenced sample was CD4+ or CD8+ T cells sorted from blood, obtained in a trial of the OX40 agonist ivuxolimab. These receptors were obtained from an adult with an advanced solid tumor such as melanoma, head and neck, liver or kidney cancer. The CDR3 runs from the conserved cysteine through the conserved F or W. The order of the fields is D gene, V gene, J gene, clone size, CDR3 protein, CDR3 DNA. D genes are given only for firm matches. Clone size is stated in some rows and not others, as once, few, many or a class when expanded.

d_call: TRBD2; v_call: TRBV7-9; j_call: TRBJ2-1; clone_size: -; cdr3_aa: CASSQSSGAYNEQFF; cdr3_nt: TGTGCCAGCAGCCAATCTAGCGGGGCCTACAATGAGCAGTTCTTC
d_call: -; v_call: TRBV19; j_call: TRBJ2-7; clone_size: -; cdr3_aa: CASSIVVRGLQEQYF; cdr3_nt: TGTGCCAGTAGTATTGTTGTGCGGGGGCTCCAGGAGCAGTACTTC
d_call: -; v_call: TRBV4-3; j_call: TRBJ1-5; clone_size: -; cdr3_aa: CASSQGGLDQPQHF; cdr3_nt: TGCGCCAGCAGCCAAGGAGGACTGGATCAGCCCCAGCATTTT
d_call: TRBD2; v_call: TRBV7-6; j_call: TRBJ2-3; clone_size: -; cdr3_aa: CASSNSGGTDTQYF; cdr3_nt: TGTGCCAGCAGCAATAGCGGGGGCACAGATACGCAGTATTTT
d_call: -; v_call: TRBV6-6; j_call: TRBJ1-4; clone_size: -; cdr3_aa: CASSAGSGFVEKLFF; cdr3_nt: TGTGCCAGCAGTGCCGGGTCCGGGTTTGTGGAAAAACTGTTTTTT
d_call: -; v_call: TRBV15; j_call: TRBJ2-7; clone_size: few; cdr3_aa: CATSPRTAYEQYF; cdr3_nt: TGTGCCACCAGCCCCAGGACGGCCTACGAGCAGTACTTC
d_call: -; v_call: TRBV13; j_call: TRBJ2-5; clone_size: -; cdr3_aa: CASSQQETQYF; cdr3_nt: TGTGCCAGCAGCCAACAAGAGACCCAGTACTTC
d_call: -; v_call: TRBV9; j_call: TRBJ2-2; clone_size: -; cdr3_aa: CASSPKKNTGELFF; cdr3_nt: TGTGCCAGCAGCCCTAAGAAGAACACCGGGGAGCTGTTTTTT
d_call: -; v_call: TRBV29-1; j_call: TRBJ1-2; clone_size: few; cdr3_aa: CSVERTGTFYGYTF; cdr3_nt: TGCAGCGTTGAAAGAACAGGGACGTTCTATGGCTACACCTTC
d_call: -; v_call: TRBV27; j_call: TRBJ1-1; clone_size: few; cdr3_aa: CASSLSAGHKDTEAFF; cdr3_nt: TGTGCCAGCAGTTTATCCGCGGGTCACAAGGACACTGAAGCTTTCTTT
d_call: -; v_call: TRBV7-9; j_call: TRBJ2-7; clone_size: -; cdr3_aa: CASGRQQNYEQYF; cdr3_nt: TGTGCCAGCGGTCGACAGCAGAACTACGAGCAGTACTTC
d_call: -; v_call: TRBV4-3; j_call: TRBJ1-1; clone_size: -; cdr3_aa: CASSQELGEFYMNTEAFF; cdr3_nt: TGCGCCAGCAGCCAAGAGCTTGGGGAATTCTACATGAACACTGAAGCTTTCTTT
d_call: -; v_call: TRBV7-2; j_call: TRBJ1-2; clone_size: -; cdr3_aa: CASSTTQSNYGYTF; cdr3_nt: TGTGCCAGCAGCACCACACAAAGTAACTATGGCTACACCTTC
d_call: -; v_call: TRBV19; j_call: TRBJ1-4; clone_size: -; cdr3_aa: CASSIPQEGEKLFF; cdr3_nt: TGTGCCAGTAGTATACCCCAGGAGGGTGAAAAACTGTTTTTT
d_call: TRBD1; v_call: TRBV9; j_call: TRBJ1-2; clone_size: -; cdr3_aa: CASSVVIKDRAYGYTF; cdr3_nt: TGTGCCAGCAGCGTAGTAATAAAGGACAGGGCGTATGGCTACACCTTC
d_call: TRBD1; v_call: TRBV5-4; j_call: TRBJ1-2; clone_size: -; cdr3_aa: CASSLDRVYGYTF; cdr3_nt: TGTGCCAGCAGCCTAGACAGGGTCTATGGCTACACCTTC
d_call: -; v_call: TRBV5-1; j_call: TRBJ2-2; clone_size: -; cdr3_aa: CASSLGGLGDTGELFF; cdr3_nt: TGCGCCAGCAGCTTGGGGGGCCTGGGGGACACCGGGGAGCTGTTTTTT
d_call: -; v_call: TRBV4-1; j_call: TRBJ2-3; clone_size: -; cdr3_aa: CASSQAHPTRGTDTQYF; cdr3_nt: TGCGCCAGCAGCCAAGCCCACCCCACAAGGGGCACAGATACGCAGTATTTT
d_call: -; v_call: TRBV2; j_call: TRBJ2-7; clone_size: -; cdr3_aa: CASSEAILGQESYEQYF; cdr3_nt: TGTGCCAGCAGTGAAGCGATATTAGGGCAGGAGTCCTACGAGCAGTACTTC
d_call: -; v_call: TRBV6-5; j_call: TRBJ2-5; clone_size: -; cdr3_aa: CASSWDQETQYF; cdr3_nt: TGTGCCAGCAGTTGGGACCAAGAGACCCAGTACTTC
d_call: TRBD1; v_call: TRBV5-4; j_call: TRBJ1-2; clone_size: -; cdr3_aa: CASSSRDRVAYGYTF; cdr3_nt: TGTGCCAGCAGCTCCCGGGACAGGGTTGCCTATGGCTACACCTTC
d_call: -; v_call: TRBV19; j_call: TRBJ1-2; clone_size: -; cdr3_aa: CASSIVQAVTSRHYGYTF; cdr3_nt: TGTGCCAGTAGTATAGTTCAGGCAGTAACTTCCCGGCACTATGGCTACACCTTC